This T cell receptor (beta chain) is drawn from a study of cytomegalovirus exposure and HLA in healthy donors. V lost 4 bases and J lost 6, with 18 bases in between. CDR3 length: 15 residues. Germline V gives CDR1 MGHRA, CDR2 YSYEKL. Researchers ran the PCR with 60 Vbeta and 13 Jbeta primers. Data came from immunoSEQ multiplex PCR; TCRdb stores just in-frame clones and leaves some out. Of 150,000 to 200,000 clones listed, about four fifths are singletons. Regarding donors, all were healthy bone marrow donors. The source is a woman between 18 and 30 years old in good health and CMV-seropositive. The chain has TRBV4-1 and TRBJ1-1; D gene unclear. Specimen: PBMCs. The CDR3 loop reads CASSPSRLFEAEAFF. As DNA, the CDR3 is TGCGCCAGCAGCCCCAGCCGACTGTTCGAGGCTGAAGCTTTCTTT.